One sample yielded the 7 T cell receptor beta chains listed below, sequenced in a study of shared clonotypes between healthy human individuals. The protocol was immunoSEQ multiplex PCR, while the TCRdb copy is restricted to in-frame clones and leaves out a portion. The sample records about 470,000 clones, about 85% being singletons. Material: PBMCs. Receptor source: a woman aged 40 to 50 in good health. Some clones in this sample may be carry-over from other donors' samples.

In its sample, this clone was seen once. The chain recombines TRBV28 with TRBJ2-1, with D maybe TRBD1 (6 bases). This CDR3 region has 13 residues. The germline V and J ends were trimmed by 8 bases and 4 bases, with 12 bases remaining between them. Germline V gene lookup returns CDR1 MDHEN and CDR2 SYDVKM. CDR3 nucleotide sequence: TGTGCCAGCTGTAGGGGGATTTACAATGAGCAGTTCTTC. Its protein product is CASCRGIYNEQFF.

This chain joins TRBV5-4 and TRBJ1-2; D gene unclear. This CDR3 has 14 residues. Per the germline V gene, CDR1 is SGHNT and CDR2 is YYREEE (reference sequence). Deletions cut 2 bases from V and 5 bases from J, with 13 bases between. Here the CDR3 reads CASSLSRAWYGYTF. For the CDR3, the DNA is TGTGCCAGCAGCTTATCGCGGGCATGGTATGGCTACACCTTC. Variable domain in full (rest from reference TRBV5-4 and TRBJ1-2): ETGVTQSPTHLIKTRGQQVTLRCSSQSGHNTVSWYQQALGQGPQFIFQYYREEENGRGNFPPRFSGLQFPNYSSELNVNALELDDSALYLCASSLSRAWYGYTFGSGTRLTVV.

The chain recombines TRBV5-1 with TRBJ1-2; D remains unclear. The CDR3 contains 13 residues. V was trimmed by 3 bases and J by 4 bases, leaving 10 bases between them. Germline lookup yields CDR1 SGHRS and CDR2 YFSETQ. The CDR3 sequence: CASSSDPGYGYTF. CDR3 DNA sequence: TGCGCCAGCAGCTCGGACCCGGGCTATGGCTACACCTTC.

This clone has just a few counts. V and J are TRBV30 and TRBJ1-5; weak D call: TRBD1 (5 bases). CDR1 and CDR2 (germline): GTSNPN, SVGIG (reference sequence). Trimming stripped 1 base from V and 8 bases from J, with 12 bases between. The CDR3 totals 13 residues. CDR3 sequence (DNA): TGTGCCTGGAGTGGACAGTCTATTAAGCCCCAGCATTTT. It encodes CAWSGQSIKPQHF.

The chain employs TRBV28 and TRBJ1-2; 7 nucleotides align to TRBD1. This CDR3 region has 14 residues. Germline CDR1 and CDR2: MDHEN and SYDVKM. Trimming cost V 3 bases and J 3 bases; bases outside gene matches: 4. The CDR3 region has the DNA TGTGCCAGCAGTTTGGCAGGGGGGCACTATGGCTACACCTTC. This encodes CASSLAGGHYGYTF.

The CDR3 protein is CASSTSPAGVAEQYF. In nucleotides, the CDR3 is TGTGCCAGTAGTACCAGCCCAGCGGGAGTCGCCGAGCAGTACTTC. V gene TRBV19 combines with J gene TRBJ2-7; 8 positions agree with TRBD2. The germline gives CDR1 LNHDA, CDR2 SQIVND (reference sequence). The V gene end was trimmed by 4 bases and the J gene end by 6 bases; junction bases not matched to a gene: 11. The CDR3 runs 15 residues. The entire variable domain, with the rest obtained from reference TRBV19 and TRBJ2-7, is as follows: DGGITQSPKYLFRKEGQNVTLSCEQNLNHDAMYWYRQDPGQGLRLIYYSQIVNDFQKGDIAEGYSVSREKKESFPLTVTSAQKNPTAFYLCASSTSPAGVAEQYFGPGTRLTVT.

The genes are TRBV29-1 and TRBJ2-7, with a tentative D call TRBD1 (5 bases). From germline, CDR1 is SQVTM and CDR2 ANQGSEA. CDR3 size: 12 residues. Trimming shortened V by 4 bases and J by 7 bases, and 14 bases separated the two germline ends. The CDR3 DNA is TGCAGCGTTGTGACTTCAGGGTGGGAGCAGTACTTC. As protein: CSVVTSGWEQYF.